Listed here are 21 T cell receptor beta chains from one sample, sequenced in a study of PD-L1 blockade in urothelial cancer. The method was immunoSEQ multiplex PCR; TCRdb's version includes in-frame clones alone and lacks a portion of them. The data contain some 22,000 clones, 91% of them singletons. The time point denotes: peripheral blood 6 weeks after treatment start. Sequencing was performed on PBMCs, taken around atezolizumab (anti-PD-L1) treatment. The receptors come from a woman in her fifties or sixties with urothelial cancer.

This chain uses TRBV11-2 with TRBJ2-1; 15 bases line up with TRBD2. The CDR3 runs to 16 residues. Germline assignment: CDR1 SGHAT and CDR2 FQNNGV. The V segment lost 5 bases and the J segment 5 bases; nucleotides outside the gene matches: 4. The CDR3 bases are TGTGCCAGCAGCCATTGGACTAGCGGGAGGGACAATGAGCAGTTCTTC. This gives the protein CASSHWTSGRDNEQFF.

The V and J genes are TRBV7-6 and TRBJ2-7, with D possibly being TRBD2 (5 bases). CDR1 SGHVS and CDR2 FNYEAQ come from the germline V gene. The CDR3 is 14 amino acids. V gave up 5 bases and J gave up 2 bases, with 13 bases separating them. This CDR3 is CASSPLGSPYEQYF. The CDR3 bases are TGTGCCAGCAGCCCTCTGGGGAGCCCCTACGAGCAGTACTTC.

The CDR3, as DNA: TGTGCCAGCAGTTCACAATTGGACAGGGTTGTATTTAATGAGCAGTTCTTC. This codes for CASSSQLDRVVFNEQFF. This chain connects TRBV27 to TRBJ2-1, with TRBD1 identical over 8 bases. V shed 4 bases and J 7 bases; nucleotides not matched to a gene: 15. Germline values: CDR1 MNHEY, CDR2 SMNVEV (reference sequence). The CDR3 spans 17 residues.

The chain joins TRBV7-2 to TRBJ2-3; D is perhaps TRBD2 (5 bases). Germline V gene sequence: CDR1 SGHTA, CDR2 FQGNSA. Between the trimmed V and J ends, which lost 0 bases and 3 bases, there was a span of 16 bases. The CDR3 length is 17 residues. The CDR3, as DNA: TGTGCCAGCAGCTTAGCCGGCGCGGGTCTCCCTACAGATACGCAGTATTTT. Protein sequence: CASSLAGAGLPTDTQYF.

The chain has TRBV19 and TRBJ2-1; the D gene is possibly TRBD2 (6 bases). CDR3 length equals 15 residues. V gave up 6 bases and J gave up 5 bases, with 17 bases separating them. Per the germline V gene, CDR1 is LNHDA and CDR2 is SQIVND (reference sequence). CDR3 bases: TGTGCCAGTAGCCATAGCCAGCCGGGGGACAATGAGCAGTTCTTC. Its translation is CASSHSQPGDNEQFF. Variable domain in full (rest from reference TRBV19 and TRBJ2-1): DGGITQSPKYLFRKEGQNVTLSCEQNLNHDAMYWYRQDPGQGLRLIYYSQIVNDFQKGDIAEGYSVSREKKESFPLTVTSAQKNPTAFYLCASSHSQPGDNEQFFGPGTRLTVL.

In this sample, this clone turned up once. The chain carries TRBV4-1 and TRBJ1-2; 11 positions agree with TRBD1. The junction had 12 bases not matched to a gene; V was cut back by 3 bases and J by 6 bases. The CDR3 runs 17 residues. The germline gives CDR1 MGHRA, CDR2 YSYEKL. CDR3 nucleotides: TGCGCCAGCAGCCATGATGCCGGGACAGGGGGGCAGAATGGCTACACCTTC. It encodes CASSHDAGTGGQNGYTF.

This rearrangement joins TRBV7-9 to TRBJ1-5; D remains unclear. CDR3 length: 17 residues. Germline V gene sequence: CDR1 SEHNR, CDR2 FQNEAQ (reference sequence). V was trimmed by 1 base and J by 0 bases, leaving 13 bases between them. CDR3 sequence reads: CASSLGVGQNSNQPQHF. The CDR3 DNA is TGTGCCAGCAGCTTAGGTGTGGGCCAAAATAGCAATCAGCCCCAGCATTTT.

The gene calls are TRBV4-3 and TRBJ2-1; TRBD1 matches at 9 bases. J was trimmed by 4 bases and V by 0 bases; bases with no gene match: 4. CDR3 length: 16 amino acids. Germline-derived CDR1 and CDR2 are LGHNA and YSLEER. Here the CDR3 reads CASSQDTGGPYNEQFF. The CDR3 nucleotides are TGCGCCAGCAGCCAAGATACAGGGGGCCCTTACAATGAGCAGTTCTTC.

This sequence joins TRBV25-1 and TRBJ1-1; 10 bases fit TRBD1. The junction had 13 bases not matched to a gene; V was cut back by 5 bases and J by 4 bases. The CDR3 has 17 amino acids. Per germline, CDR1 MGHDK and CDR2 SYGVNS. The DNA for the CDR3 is TGTGCCAGCAGTTTTTTAGCCGGGACAGGGGATTTCACTGAAGCTTTCTTT. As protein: CASSFLAGTGDFTEAFF.

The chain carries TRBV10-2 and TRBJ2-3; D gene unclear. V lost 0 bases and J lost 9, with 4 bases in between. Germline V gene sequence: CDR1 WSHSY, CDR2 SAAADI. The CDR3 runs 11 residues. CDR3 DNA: TGCGCCAGCAGTGAGTCAATAACGCAGTATTTT. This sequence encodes CASSESITQYF.

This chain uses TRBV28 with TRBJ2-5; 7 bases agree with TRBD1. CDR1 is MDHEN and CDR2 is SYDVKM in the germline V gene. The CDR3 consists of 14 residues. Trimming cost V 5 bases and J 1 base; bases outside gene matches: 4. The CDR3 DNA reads TGTGCCAGCAGTCCAGACAGGGTCCAAGAGACCCAGTACTTC. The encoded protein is CASSPDRVQETQYF.

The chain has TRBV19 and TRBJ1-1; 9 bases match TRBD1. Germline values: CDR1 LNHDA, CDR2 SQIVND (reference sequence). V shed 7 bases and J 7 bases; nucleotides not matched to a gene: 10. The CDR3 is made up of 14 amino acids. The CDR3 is CASMERDRALEAFF. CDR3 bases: TGTGCCAGTATGGAGCGGGACAGGGCCCTTGAAGCTTTCTTT.

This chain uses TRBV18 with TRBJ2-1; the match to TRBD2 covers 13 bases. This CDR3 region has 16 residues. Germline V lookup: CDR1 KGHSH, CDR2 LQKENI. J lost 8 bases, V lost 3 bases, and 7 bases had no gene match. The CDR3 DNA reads TGTGCCAGCTCACCTCGGACTAGCGGGAGAGGCCATGAGCAGTTCTTC. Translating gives CASSPRTSGRGHEQFF.

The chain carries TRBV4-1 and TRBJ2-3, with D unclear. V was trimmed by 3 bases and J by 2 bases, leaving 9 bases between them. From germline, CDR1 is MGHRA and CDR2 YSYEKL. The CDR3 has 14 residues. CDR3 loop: CASSHRGYTDTQYF. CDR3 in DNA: TGCGCCAGCAGCCATAGAGGTTACACAGATACGCAGTATTTT.

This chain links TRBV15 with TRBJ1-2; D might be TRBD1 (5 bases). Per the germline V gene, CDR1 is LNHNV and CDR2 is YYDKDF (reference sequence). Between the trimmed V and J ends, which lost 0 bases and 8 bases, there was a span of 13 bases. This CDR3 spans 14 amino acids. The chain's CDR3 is CATSRDQGRGGYTF. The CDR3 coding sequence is TGTGCCACCAGCAGAGATCAGGGCCGAGGCGGCTACACCTTC.

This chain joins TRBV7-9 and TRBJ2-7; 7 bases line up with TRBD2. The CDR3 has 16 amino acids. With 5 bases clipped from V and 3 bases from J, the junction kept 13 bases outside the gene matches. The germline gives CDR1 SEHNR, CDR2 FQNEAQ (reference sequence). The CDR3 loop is CASSQPGGRQFYEQYF. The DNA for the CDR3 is TGTGCCAGCAGCCAACCCGGCGGGAGACAATTCTACGAGCAGTACTTC.

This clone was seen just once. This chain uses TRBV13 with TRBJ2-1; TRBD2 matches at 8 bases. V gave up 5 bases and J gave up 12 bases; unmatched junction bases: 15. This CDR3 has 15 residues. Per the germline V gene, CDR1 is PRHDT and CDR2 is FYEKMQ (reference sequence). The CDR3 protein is CASSPGTSPLRVQFF. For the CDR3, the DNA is TGTGCCAGCAGCCCCGGGACTAGTCCCCTTAGGGTGCAGTTCTTC.

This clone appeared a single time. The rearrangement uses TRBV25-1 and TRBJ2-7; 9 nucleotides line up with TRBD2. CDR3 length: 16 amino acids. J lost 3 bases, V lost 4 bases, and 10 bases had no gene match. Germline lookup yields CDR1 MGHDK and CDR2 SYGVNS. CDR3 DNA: TGTGCCAGCAGTGCCCCGGGACTAGCTCTCGGCTACGAGCAGTACTTC. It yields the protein CASSAPGLALGYEQYF.

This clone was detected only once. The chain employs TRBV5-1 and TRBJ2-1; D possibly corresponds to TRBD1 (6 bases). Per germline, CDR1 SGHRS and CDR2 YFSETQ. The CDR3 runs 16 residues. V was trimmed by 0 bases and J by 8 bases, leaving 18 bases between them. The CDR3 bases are TGCGCCAGCAGCTTGGATGGACAGTCTAATTGGGATGAGCAGTTCTTC. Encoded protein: CASSLDGQSNWDEQFF. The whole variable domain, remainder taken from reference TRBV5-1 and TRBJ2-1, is KAGVTQTPRYLIKTRGQQVTLSCSPISGHRSVSWYQQTPGQGLQFLFEYFSETQRNKGNFPGRFSGRQFSNSRSEMNVSTLELGDSALYLCASSLDGQSNWDEQFFGPGTRLTVL.

CDR3: CASSGSGADTQYF. CDR3 bases: TGCGCCAGCAGCGGGAGTGGCGCAGATACGCAGTATTTT. The chain has TRBV5-1 and TRBJ2-3, with D possibly being TRBD2 (5 bases). The CDR3 loop spans 13 amino acids. Germline V gives CDR1 SGHRS, CDR2 YFSETQ. Trimming took off 4 bases at V and 4 bases at J, with 10 bases between the two ends.

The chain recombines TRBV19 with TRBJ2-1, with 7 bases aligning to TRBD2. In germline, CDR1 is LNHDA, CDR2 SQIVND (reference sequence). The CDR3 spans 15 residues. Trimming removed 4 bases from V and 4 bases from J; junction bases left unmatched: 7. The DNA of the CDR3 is TGTGCCAGTAGTAAAGCGGGGACCTTTTACAATGAGCAGTTCTTC. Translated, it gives CASSKAGTFYNEQFF.